This TCR beta chain was captured by sequencing in a study of Graves' ophthalmopathy and Graves' hyperthyroidism. Newly diagnosed hyperthyroidism donors, aged 18 to 65, duration under 2 months. The authors amplified TCR beta CDR3 regions from RNA transcripts. An initial RT-PCR round employing HTBI primers preceded a second-round multiplex PCR. TCRdb re-derived calls from the multiplex PCR reads in MiXCR, one entry per CDR3 protein. Seen here are approximately 380,000 distinct CDR3 sequences, more than 20% observed once, and the top ten hold approximately 3.2%. The TCR comes from a woman between 18 and 29 years old with stable Graves' hyperthyroidism. Material: peripheral blood.

The CDR3 reads CASSFTGGPNVLTF. DNA for the CDR3: TGTGCCAGCAGCTTTACAGGGGGCCCCAACGTCCTGACTTTC. J is TRBJ2-6 and V is TRBV6-2 or TRBV6-3, with 9 bases matching TRBD1. The V gene end was trimmed by 6 bases and the J gene end by 8 bases; junction bases not matched to a gene: 5. Germline-derived CDR1 and CDR2 are MNHEY and SVGEGT. This CDR3 region has 14 residues.